This entry describes one T cell receptor beta chain. Its antigen has not been determined. Qualities for individual bases were not recorded, and no much larger clone is one base off. TCRbeta CDR3 regions were amplified from genomic DNA by means of the immunoSEQ Assay, a bias-controlled multiplex PCR. The original methods were these. The number of nucleated cells in each sample was estimated by amplification of reference gene primers within the assay. To quantify the absolute abundance of each unique TCRbeta CDR3 rearrangement, sequence reads were collapsed and filtered. For each sample, productive Simpson clonality was calculated as the square root of Simpson's diversity index over productive rearrangements. The source is immuneACCESS, and TCRdb retained only in-frame sequences with V and J called. Part of the clones is not carried over; for the studies checked, unresolved V genes explain less than half of this, and the remainder is unexplained. V and J calls and clone size come straight from that table; D and trimming were deduced from the DNA. The sample table holds roughly 300,000 clones, of which about 83% were seen once. About 1.2% of the sample comes from the top ten.

Each collaborating institution followed its own protocols to collect whole blood in K2EDTA tubes. For TCRbeta analysis, collaborators shipped samples as frozen whole blood, isolated PBMCs, or DNA extracted from either of those sample types. This sample was taken from a study of blood T cell repertoires in COVID-19 (dated by TCRdb to about 2020). With regard to the full study: The collaborator samples originated in the United States, Italy and Spain and spanned the acute and convalescent phases of COVID-19. The material from the prospective study consisted of cDNA or gDNA derived from T cells, B-cell-depleted T cells, or PBMCs. Deeply sampled blood TCRbeta repertoires from subjects exposed to, actively infected with, or recovered from COVID-19 were included in the dataset. The repertoires were made available in a free public database intended to serve as a resource for research on the immune response to SARS-CoV-2. Samples came from the ongoing ImmuneRACE study (first 160 participants) plus 1,254 subjects from 6 global collaborators. Sample metadata almost always included a de-identified subject ID, COVID-19 status, age in years and sex. Where HLA class I and class II types were available, the types were taken from metadata supplied by the sample provider, not from assay-based typing. What the work shows at the level of the full study, not this receptor alone: How much clinical and demographic metadata was included differed by source and by participant, and the metadata was provided uncurated.

The germline V gene provides CDR1 SGHRS and CDR2 YFSETQ. From the cysteine through the phenylalanine, the CDR3 covers 16 amino acids. Only the CDR3 part of the read is kept: 48 bases, read in frame from the first base. Compared with germline, V lacks 0 bases and J lacks 12 bases; bases without a gene match: 13. The chain joins TRBV5-1 to TRBJ2-1, with 9 bases aligning to TRBD2. Sequencing was performed on peripheral blood. The TCR originated in a woman in her forties or fifties with acute or convalescent COVID-19. In nucleotide form, the sequence is TGCGCCAGCAGCTTGGTAGGGACTAGCACGGCCCAGGGGCAGTTCTTC. Its product reads: CASSLVGTSTAQGQFF.